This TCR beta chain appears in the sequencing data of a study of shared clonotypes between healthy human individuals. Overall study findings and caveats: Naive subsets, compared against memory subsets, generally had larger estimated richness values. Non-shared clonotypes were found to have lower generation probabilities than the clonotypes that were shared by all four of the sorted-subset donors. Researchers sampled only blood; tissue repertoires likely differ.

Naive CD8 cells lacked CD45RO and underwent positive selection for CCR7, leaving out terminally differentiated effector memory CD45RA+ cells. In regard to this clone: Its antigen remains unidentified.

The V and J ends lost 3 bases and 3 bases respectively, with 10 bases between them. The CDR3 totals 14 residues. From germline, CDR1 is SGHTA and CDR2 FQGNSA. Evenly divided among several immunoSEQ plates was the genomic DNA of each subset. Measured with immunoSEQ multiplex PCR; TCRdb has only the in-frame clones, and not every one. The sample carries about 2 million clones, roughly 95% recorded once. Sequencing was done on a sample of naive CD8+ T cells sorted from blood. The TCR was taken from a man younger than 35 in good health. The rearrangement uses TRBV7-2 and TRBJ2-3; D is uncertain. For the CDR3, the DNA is TGTGCCAGCAGCTTCCGTGCGGTGACAGATACGCAGTATTTT. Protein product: CASSFRAVTDTQYF.